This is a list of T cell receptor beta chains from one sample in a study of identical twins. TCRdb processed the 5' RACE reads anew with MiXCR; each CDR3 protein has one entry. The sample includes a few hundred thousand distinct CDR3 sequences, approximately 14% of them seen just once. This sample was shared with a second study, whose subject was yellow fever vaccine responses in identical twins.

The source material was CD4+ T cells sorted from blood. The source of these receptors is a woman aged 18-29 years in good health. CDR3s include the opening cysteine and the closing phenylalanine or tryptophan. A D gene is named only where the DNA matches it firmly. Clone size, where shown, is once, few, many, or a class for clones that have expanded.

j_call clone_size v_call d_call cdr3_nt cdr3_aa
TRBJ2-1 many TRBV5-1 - TGCGCCAGCAGCCAAGGGCCACAGGGAATTAATGAGCAGTTCTTC CASSQGPQGINEQFF
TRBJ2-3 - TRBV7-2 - TGTGCCAGCAGCTTAGGGATGACAGATACGCAGTATTTT CASSLGMTDTQYF
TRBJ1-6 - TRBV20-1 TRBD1 TGCAGTGCTTATCCGCTACAGGGGGGACAAAATTCACCCCTCCACTTT CSAYPLQGGQNSPLHF
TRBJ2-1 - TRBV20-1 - TGCAGTGCTAGAGCTAAAAATGAGCAGTTCTTC CSARAKNEQFF
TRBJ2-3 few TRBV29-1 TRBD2 TGCAGCGTTGTCGAACTAGCGGGAGTTCTCACAGATACGCAGTATTTT CSVVELAGVLTDTQYF
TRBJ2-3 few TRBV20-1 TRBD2 TGCAGTGCGAACGGGAGGAAGACTTTGGGCACAGATACGCAGTATTTT CSANGRKTLGTDTQYF
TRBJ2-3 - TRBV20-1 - TGCAGTGCTAGTTTGGGGTCGGCGGATACGCAGTATTTT CSASLGSADTQYF
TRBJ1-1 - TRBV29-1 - TGCAGCGAAAACGTCCTCTCCGGCACTGAAGCTTTCTTT CSENVLSGTEAFF
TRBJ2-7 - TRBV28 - TGTGCCAGCAGTTCATCACAGGCTGCGGCCTACGAGCAGTACTTC CASSSSQAAAYEQYF
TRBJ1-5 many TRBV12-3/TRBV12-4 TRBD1 TGTGCCAGCAGGGACAGGGACGATCAGCCCCAGCATTTT CASRDRDDQPQHF
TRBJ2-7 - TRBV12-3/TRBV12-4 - TGTGCCAGCAGTTTTGGGGGTCGCGAGCAGTACTTC CASSFGGREQYF
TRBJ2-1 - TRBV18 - TGTGCCAGCTCACCACTGATCGGGGTTGCAGGGGATGAGCAGTTCTTC CASSPLIGVAGDEQFF
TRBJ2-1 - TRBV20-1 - TGCAGTGCTAGTATGAATGAGCAGTTCTTC CSASMNEQFF
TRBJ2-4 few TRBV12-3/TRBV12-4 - TGTGCCACCACTAAGGGGGGGGGGGCCAAAAACATTCAGTACTTC CATTKGGGAKNIQYF
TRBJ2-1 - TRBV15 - TGTGCCACCAGCAGAGATAATGGGGTAGGTGAGCAGTTCTTC CATSRDNGVGEQFF
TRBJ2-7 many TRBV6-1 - TGTGCCAGCAGCCCCGCTGGCCAGCCGGGGACTTACGAGCAGTACTTC CASSPAGQPGTYEQYF
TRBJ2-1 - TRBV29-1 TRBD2 TGCAGCGTCAGACTAGCGGGAGGCCCCTACAATGAGCAGTTCTTC CSVRLAGGPYNEQFF
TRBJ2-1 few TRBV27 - TGTGCCAGCAGGGCCAAGGTCGGGGTCTCGGGGGTCTATGAGCAGTTCTTC CASRAKVGVSGVYEQFF
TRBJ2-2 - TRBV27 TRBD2 TGTGCCAGCAGTTTATCGAGACTAGCGGGGGGGCTAGGGGAGCTGTTTTTT CASSLSRLAGGLGELFF
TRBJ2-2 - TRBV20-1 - TGCAGTGCTAGAGAGAGAGGGGGTCCCGGGGAGCTGTTTTTT CSARERGGPGELFF
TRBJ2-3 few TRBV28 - TGTGCCAGCAGAAAAAGCACAGATACGCAGTATTTT CASRKSTDTQYF
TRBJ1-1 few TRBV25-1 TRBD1 TGTGCCAGCAGTGACCCTCGGGACAGTACGAACACTGAAGCTTTCTTT CASSDPRDSTNTEAFF
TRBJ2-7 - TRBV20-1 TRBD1 TGCAGTGCTAGCCCCGGGACAGCCGAGTACGAGCAGTACTTC CSASPGTAEYEQYF
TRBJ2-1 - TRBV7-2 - TGTGCCAGCAGCTTAGTGCCCTCCTACAATGAGCAGTTCTTC CASSLVPSYNEQFF
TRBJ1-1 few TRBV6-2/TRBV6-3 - TGTGCCAGCTATAGAGGACTGAACACTGAAGCTTTCTTT CASYRGLNTEAFF
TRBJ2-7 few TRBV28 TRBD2 TGTGCCAGCAGTTACCTAAGGCTAGCGGGAGAACCCATCTACGAGCAGTACTTC CASSYLRLAGEPIYEQYF
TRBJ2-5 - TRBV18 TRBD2 TGTGCCAGCTCACCACTTTCTAGCGGGGCCCTACAAGAGACCCAGTACTTC CASSPLSSGALQETQYF
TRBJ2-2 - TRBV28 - TGTGCCAGCAGTTTCCCGGCAGGGACCGGGGAGCTGTTTTTT CASSFPAGTGELFF
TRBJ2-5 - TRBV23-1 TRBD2 TGCGAAGCCGGGACTAGCAGAGAGACCCAGTACTTC CEAGTSRETQYF
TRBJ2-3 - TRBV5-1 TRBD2 TGCGCCAGCAGCGGGGGGGAGAGCACAGATACGCAGTATTTT CASSGGESTDTQYF